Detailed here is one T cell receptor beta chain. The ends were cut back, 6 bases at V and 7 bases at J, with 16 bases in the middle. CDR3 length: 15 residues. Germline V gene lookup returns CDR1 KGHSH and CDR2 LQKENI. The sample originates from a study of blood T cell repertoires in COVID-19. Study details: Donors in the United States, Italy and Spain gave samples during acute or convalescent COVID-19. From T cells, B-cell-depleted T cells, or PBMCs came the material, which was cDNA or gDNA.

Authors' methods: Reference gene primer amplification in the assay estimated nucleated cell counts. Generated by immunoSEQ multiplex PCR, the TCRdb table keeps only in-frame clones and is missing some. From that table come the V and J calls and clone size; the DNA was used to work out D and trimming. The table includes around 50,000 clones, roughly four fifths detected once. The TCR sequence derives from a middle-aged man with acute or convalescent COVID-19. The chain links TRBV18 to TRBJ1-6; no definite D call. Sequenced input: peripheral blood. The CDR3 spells CASSQIAGLNSPLHF. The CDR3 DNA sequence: TGTGCCAGCTCCCAAATTGCAGGCCTAAATTCACCCCTCCACTTT.